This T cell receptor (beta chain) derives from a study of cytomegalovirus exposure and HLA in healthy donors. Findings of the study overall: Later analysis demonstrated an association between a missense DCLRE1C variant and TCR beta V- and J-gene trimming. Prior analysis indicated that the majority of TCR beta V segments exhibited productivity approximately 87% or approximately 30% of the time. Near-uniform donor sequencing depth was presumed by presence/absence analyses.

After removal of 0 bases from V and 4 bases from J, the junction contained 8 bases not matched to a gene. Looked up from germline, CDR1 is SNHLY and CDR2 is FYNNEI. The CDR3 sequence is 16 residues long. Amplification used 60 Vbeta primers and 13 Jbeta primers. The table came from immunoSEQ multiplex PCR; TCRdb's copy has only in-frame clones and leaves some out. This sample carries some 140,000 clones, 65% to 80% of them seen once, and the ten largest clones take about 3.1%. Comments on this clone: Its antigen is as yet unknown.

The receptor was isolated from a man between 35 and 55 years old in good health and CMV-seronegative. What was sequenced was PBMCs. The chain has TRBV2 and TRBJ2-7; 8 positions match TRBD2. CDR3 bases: TGTGCCAGCAGTGAAGCGCTAGCGGGTCCATTTTACGAGCAGTACTTC. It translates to CASSEALAGPFYEQYF.